This T cell receptor beta chain comes out of a study of cytomegalovirus exposure and HLA in healthy donors. Study as a whole: Samples from HLA-typed donors yielded about 86 million unique TCRs in an early data release. Points from the study as a whole: It was approximately 150 TCR beta chains that were listed as cytomegalovirus-associated.

As to this clone: What it binds is unknown.

It was healthy bone marrow donors who served as donors. PCR involved 60 Vbeta and 13 Jbeta primers. Sequenced by immunoSEQ multiplex PCR; TCRdb stores in-frame clones only, minus some. The profile covers 150,000 or so clones, with more than 70% appearing a single time and approximately 2.8% taken by the ten largest. V lost 5 bases and J lost 8, with 6 bases in between. Per the germline V gene, CDR1 is SNHLY and CDR2 is FYNNEI. The CDR3 spans 10 residues. V usage is TRBV2 and J usage is TRBJ1-2; D ambiguous. The TCR comes from a male donor in good health and CMV-seronegative. Sequences were obtained from PBMCs. Here the CDR3 DNA reads TGTGCCAGCAGTCCGGGGGGCTACACCTTC. It encodes CASSPGGYTF.